This T cell receptor beta chain appears in the sequencing data of a study of beta chain features in type 1 diabetes (dated by TCRdb to about 2018). Describing the broader study: Mean age, gender distribution, total cell number and subset yield did not differ between patients and healthy donors. Across all samples, roughly 110,000,000 sorted cells were examined, and cell number per subset correlated strongly with RNA yield. In the study, TCRB repertoires of sorted circulating CD4+ T cell subsets from recently diagnosed type 1 diabetes patients were compared with those of matched healthy donors. Whereas all 28 donors provided naive and central memory subsets, regulatory and stem cell-like memory subsets were isolated from just 8 patients and roughly eight healthy donors.

Each donor gave one peripheral blood draw, averaging approximately 0.11 L, which was collected into heparinised tubes. Using a panel that included CD45RO, CCR7, CD25, CD127, CD95 and CD27, naive, central memory, regulatory and stem cell-like memory CD4+ T cells were sorted on a BD FACSAria II. All sorted populations exceeded 95% purity. PBMCs were isolated right away by Lymphoprep density gradient centrifugation and were stained directly, without culture. To minimize batch effects, samples were stained and sorted in pairs, one healthy donor with one patient per experiment. The High Capacity cDNA Reverse Transcription Kit was used to reverse transcribe all of the isolated RNA, meaning that expressed TCRB transcripts were what got sequenced. Deep immunoSEQ sequencing was performed on naive, central memory and regulatory T cell samples, with an average of approximately 4 million total reads per sample. After sorted cells were lysed in RLT buffer, RNA was extracted with DNase-treated RNeasy Micro or Mini kits, with the choice depending on cell number. Each cell subset was processed on its own to prevent cross-contamination, while patient and healthy donor samples were processed together. The immunoSEQ multiplex PCR was used to amplify TCRB sequences from cDNA, generating 87-bp fragments that spanned the CDR3 region. The amplicons were sequenced using the Illumina HiSeq platform. Under the source paper's analysis protocol: PCR bias was computationally corrected using synthetic template baselines, reads within Hamming distance 2 were collapsed, and singletons that could not be merged were discarded. Reads were aligned against IMGT to assign V, D and J genes, CDR3 length and insertions or deletions at six rearrangement sites. Within each subset, clonotype counts were normalized to sorted cell number, and only after that were true diversity and Gini coefficients computed with the tcR R package. The overlap coefficient, calculated on TCRB nucleotide sequences, was used to quantify repertoire sharing. As a proxy for the pre-selection repertoire, out-of-frame TCRB sequences from naive cells were analyzed. This is the immuneACCESS table as TCRdb keeps it, with only in-frame sequences that have V and J called. A part of the clones is gone; compared with another copy, unresolved V genes explain less than half, and the rest is unexplained. Clone size and V and J calls were adopted from that table, with D and trimming inferred from the DNA. The sample records 450,000 to 600,000 clones, 30% of which are singletons. The ten biggest clones cover roughly 0.066% of the sample.

Findings and caveats that apply to the study as a whole: PCR may preferentially amplify shorter templates, but because patient and control samples were amplified and corrected together, any resulting skew would affect both groups equally. Naive, central memory and regulatory TCRB repertoires appeared to be more similar among patients than among healthy donors. In all four CD4+ subsets, TCRB CDR3 length was moderately but significantly shorter in type 1 diabetes patients. At VDJ recombination sites, patients with type 1 diabetes made fewer insertions and deleted more nucleotides, a pattern implying thymic rearrangement abnormalities. Because cDNA was sequenced instead of genomic DNA, activated cells with high expression could be over-represented, although the groups did not differ in activation or CD3 levels. HLA sub-analyses involved small numbers of individuals, so any influence of HLA type on TCRB rearrangement remained unresolved.

The CDR3 goes from the cysteine to the phenylalanine over 13 residues. Only the CDR3 DNA is retained, 39 bases long and in frame from the first base. Trimming at the junction amounts to 9 bases on V and 5 bases on J, and the germline ends lie 14 bases apart. Via the germline V gene, CDR1 is MDHEN and CDR2 SYDVKM. On this clone itself: The antigen this receptor binds is unknown. The sample holds no much larger clone one base away, and base qualities are not on file.

Sequencing used naive CD4+ T cells from blood. Interpreted using the paper, the cell subset or site label stands for: true naive CD4+ T cells. The TCR sequence derives from a man between 18 and 29 years old in good health. Rearrangement joined TRBV28 to TRBJ2-1; matching of 5 bases hints at TRBD1 as the D gene. The CDR3 is CASVGADHNEQFF. The DNA sequence is as follows: TGTGCCAGTGTAGGGGCAGATCACAATGAGCAGTTCTTC.